This T cell receptor (beta chain) was obtained from a study of blood T cell repertoires in COVID-19. Study-level information: Acute and convalescent COVID-19 samples came from the United States, Italy and Spain. The cDNA or gDNA used as material had been derived from T cells, B-cell-depleted T cells, or PBMCs.

In terms of age and location, participants ranged from roughly 18 to 89 years and lived in about two dozen US areas. Cohort assignment relied on participant-reported clinical history. This table comes from immunoSEQ multiplex PCR, and its TCRdb copy is limited to in-frame clones, with some not included. The top ten clones hold 2.5% to 3.5% of a sample with under 300,000 clones, 88% of them seen once. Unmatched junction bases numbered 7, after V lost 4 bases and J lost 5 bases. The CDR3 consists of 14 residues. The germline V gene has CDR1 ENHRY and CDR2 SYGVKD. The sample was PBMCs or T cells enriched from blood (not recorded which). The receptor's source is a woman aged 45-65 years who had recovered from COVID-19. The rearrangement links TRBV10-3 to TRBJ1-1; 7 positions match TRBD1. The CDR3 coding sequence is TGTGCCATCAGTGGCAGACAGGGTAAGACTGAAGCTTTCTTT. Translation: CAISGRQGKTEAFF.